These T cell receptor beta chains were read from a single sample in a study of patients and donors after allogeneic stem cell transplantation. TCRdb used MiXCR to reprocess the RT-PCR reads, holding one entry per CDR3 protein. The sample yields about a million distinct CDR3 sequences, roughly 18% seen once. The sequencing input was blood, either unsorted or a sorted T cell fraction (not recorded which). These receptors came from a human donor who was either an allogeneic HSCT recipient or a stem cell or donor lymphocyte infusion donor (not recorded which). It is not recorded whose cells these are; they may come from a transplant donor. CDR3s include the opening cysteine and the closing phenylalanine or tryptophan. Fields, in order: D gene, J gene, V gene, clone size, CDR3 protein, CDR3 DNA. A D gene is named only where the DNA matches it firmly. For some rows the clone size is stated as once, few or many, or as a class when expanded; others skip it.

.	TRBJ2-2	TRBV5-1	once	CASSLGVGANTGELFF	TGCGCCAGCAGCTTGGGAGTGGGGGCGAACACCGGGGAGCTGTTTTTT
.	TRBJ1-1	TRBV5-1	few	CASSPEVGVHTEAFF	TGCGCCAGCAGCCCGGAGGTGGGGGTCCACACTGAAGCTTTCTTT
.	TRBJ1-1	TRBV12-3/TRBV12-4	many	CASSLVAEAFF	TGTGCCAGCAGTTTAGTCGCTGAAGCTTTCTTT
.	TRBJ2-5	TRBV6-5	once	CASSYSGQTQYF	TGTGCCAGCAGTTACTCGGGGCAGACCCAGTACTTC
.	TRBJ2-1	TRBV29-1	.	CSVEDRGQLSSYNEQFF	TGCAGCGTTGAAGATCGCGGACAGCTTAGCTCCTACAATGAGCAGTTCTTC
.	TRBJ2-2	TRBV9	few	CASSVSGPHTGELFF	TGTGCCAGCAGCGTATCGGGACCGCACACCGGGGAGCTGTTTTTT
.	TRBJ2-2	TRBV7-2	.	CASSLGHGLSGGELFF	TGTGCCAGCAGCTTAGGGCACGGACTGAGCGGCGGGGAGCTGTTTTTT
.	TRBJ1-2	TRBV10-3	many	CAISDKDIFNYGYTF	TGTGCCATCAGTGATAAAGACATCTTTAACTATGGCTACACCTTC
.	TRBJ1-5	TRBV12-3/TRBV12-4	few	CASSLGQGFGNQPQHF	TGTGCCAGCAGTTTAGGGCAAGGATTTGGGAATCAGCCCCAGCATTTT
.	TRBJ1-4	TRBV7-2	few	CASSLGPWEKLFF	TGTGCCAGCAGCTTAGGCCCTTGGGAAAAACTGTTTTTT
.	TRBJ2-1	TRBV14	few	CASSQVFRSYNEQFF	TGTGCCAGCAGCCAAGTTTTTCGCTCCTACAATGAGCAGTTCTTC
.	TRBJ2-6	TRBV4-2	.	CASSQAIGSFSGANVLTF	TGTGCCAGCAGCCAAGCGATCGGTAGCTTCTCTGGGGCCAACGTCCTGACTTTC
TRBD1	TRBJ1-2	TRBV20-1	.	CSAGGQDNYGYTF	TGCAGTGCTGGGGGACAGGACAACTATGGCTACACCTTC
.	TRBJ1-2	TRBV6-5	few	CASSYNGGQDYTF	TGTGCCAGCAGTTACAACGGGGGGCAGGACTACACCTTC
TRBD2	TRBJ2-7	TRBV10-2	.	CASTGTSGPYEQYF	TGCGCCAGCACCGGGACTAGCGGTCCCTACGAGCAGTACTTC
.	TRBJ1-2	TRBV20-1	few	CSARRGGRGNGYTF	TGCAGTGCTAGAAGGGGGGGAAGGGGGAATGGCTACACCTTC
.	TRBJ2-7	TRBV4-3	few	CASSQEADDYEQYF	TGCGCCAGCAGCCAAGAGGCGGATGACTACGAGCAGTACTTC
.	TRBJ1-2	TRBV4-3	few	CASSQVAGPRGYTF	TGCGCCAGCAGCCAGGTTGCAGGCCCGAGGGGCTACACCTTC
TRBD2	TRBJ2-3	TRBV7-8	few	CASLAASTDTQYF	TGTGCCAGCCTAGCGGCTAGCACAGATACGCAGTATTTT
.	TRBJ1-2	TRBV12-3/TRBV12-4	.	CASNLGRVDGYTF	TGTGCCAGCAACTTAGGCAGGGTGGACGGCTACACCTTC
.	TRBJ2-4	TRBV12-3/TRBV12-4	.	CASSFSPEGAKNIQYF	TGTGCCAGCAGTTTTTCCCCGGAAGGGGCCAAAAACATTCAGTACTTC
.	TRBJ2-2	TRBV9	many	CASSVNTGELFF	TGTGCCAGCAGTGTGAACACCGGGGAGCTGTTTTTT
.	TRBJ1-6	TRBV20-1	.	CSAPGQLSPYSPLHF	TGCAGTGCTCCAGGACAGCTGTCTCCTTATTCACCCCTCCACTTT
.	TRBJ2-3	TRBV9	few	CASSVGSWWGIRDTDTQYF	TGTGCCAGCAGCGTAGGATCCTGGTGGGGGATCAGGGACACAGATACGCAGTATTTT
TRBD2	TRBJ2-7	TRBV19	few	CASSTGTSGIYEQYF	TGTGCCAGTAGTACCGGGACTAGCGGCATCTACGAGCAGTACTTC
TRBD2	TRBJ2-5	TRBV7-9	.	CASSPKPGLASHETQYF	TGTGCCAGCAGCCCAAAACCGGGACTAGCCTCTCATGAGACCCAGTACTTC
.	TRBJ2-3	TRBV4-3	.	CASSPKGGITDTQYF	TGCGCCAGCAGCCCCAAAGGAGGGATCACAGATACGCAGTATTTT
.	TRBJ2-3	TRBV7-8	.	CASTPFPKRPAADTQYF	TGTGCCAGCACCCCCTTTCCCAAGAGGCCCGCTGCAGATACGCAGTATTTT
TRBD1	TRBJ1-1	TRBV5-1	.	CASSLEGTATEAFF	TGCGCCAGCAGCTTGGAAGGGACAGCAACTGAAGCTTTCTTT
.	TRBJ1-3	TRBV6-5	.	CASSYSGGNAGNTIYF	TGTGCCAGCAGTTACTCGGGAGGGAATGCTGGAAACACCATATATTTT
.	TRBJ1-5	TRBV5-1	.	CASSPGTFSNQPQHF	TGCGCCAGCAGCCCTGGGACTTTTTCCAATCAGCCCCAGCATTTT
.	TRBJ2-3	TRBV27	few	CASGTPNTDTQYF	TGTGCCAGCGGGACCCCGAACACAGATACGCAGTATTTT
TRBD1	TRBJ2-7	TRBV10-3	.	CAIADRGSEQYF	TGTGCCATCGCAGACAGGGGATCCGAGCAGTACTTC
.	TRBJ1-3	TRBV2	.	CASENTPRNTIYF	TGTGCCAGTGAAAACACCCCTCGAAACACCATATATTTT
TRBD1	TRBJ2-7	TRBV6-1	.	CASSPIRTGISYEQYF	TGTGCCAGCTCCCCAATACGGACAGGAATCTCCTACGAGCAGTACTTC
.	TRBJ1-6	TRBV20-1	few	CSARDPGEFGGSGRSPLHF	TGCAGTGCTAGAGACCCGGGGGAGTTCGGTGGGTCGGGAAGGTCACCCCTCCACTTT
.	TRBJ1-2	TRBV9	once	CASSVGAQSGGYTF	TGTGCCAGCAGCGTAGGGGCTCAGTCGGGTGGCTACACCTTC
.	TRBJ2-7	TRBV20-1	.	CSARGGQGTYEQYF	TGCAGTGCTAGAGGAGGGCAGGGCACCTACGAGCAGTACTTC
TRBD1	TRBJ1-1	TRBV7-6	few	CASSLATGTGTEAFF	TGTGCCAGCAGCTTAGCGACAGGGACGGGCACTGAAGCTTTCTTT
.	TRBJ2-3	TRBV5-1	.	CASGLEGRGTDTQYF	TGCGCCAGCGGACTTGAGGGGAGAGGGACAGATACGCAGTATTTT
TRBD1	TRBJ2-7	TRBV6-1	.	CASTLRTGQSYEQYF	TGTGCCAGCACCTTACGGACAGGCCAGTCCTACGAGCAGTACTTC
.	TRBJ1-1	TRBV5-1	many	CASSLAQANTEAFF	TGCGCCAGCAGCTTGGCGCAAGCGAACACTGAAGCTTTCTTT
TRBD1	TRBJ2-2	TRBV11-2	.	CASSPTGTNTGELFF	TGTGCCAGCAGTCCGACAGGGACGAACACCGGGGAGCTGTTTTTT
.	TRBJ2-7	TRBV7-8	.	CASRSARGPPSLYEQYF	TGTGCCAGCAGGTCAGCGCGTGGGCCCCCCTCTCTCTACGAGCAGTACTTC
.	TRBJ2-5	TRBV2	.	CASSVPRIQETQYF	TGTGCCAGCAGTGTACCTAGAATACAAGAGACCCAGTACTTC
.	TRBJ1-1	TRBV10-3	.	CAISQQVRTEAFF	TGTGCCATCAGCCAACAGGTTCGGACTGAAGCTTTCTTT
.	TRBJ1-3	TRBV20-1	many	CSARDFGRSGNTIYF	TGCAGTGCTAGAGATTTTGGGAGGTCGGGAAACACCATATATTTT
.	TRBJ2-5	TRBV29-1	few	CSVERSGGETQYF	TGCAGCGTTGAACGCAGCGGAGGTGAGACCCAGTACTTC
TRBD1	TRBJ2-5	TRBV20-1	.	CSARDGTEYQETQYF	TGCAGTGCTAGAGACGGGACAGAGTACCAAGAGACCCAGTACTTC
.	TRBJ1-1	TRBV7-9	.	CASSFLPLNTEAFF	TGTGCCAGCAGCTTTTTGCCTCTGAACACTGAAGCTTTCTTT
.	TRBJ1-5	TRBV28	.	CASRSGHQPQHF	TGTGCCAGCAGATCTGGGCATCAGCCCCAGCATTTT
.	TRBJ1-2	TRBV12-3/TRBV12-4	.	CASSLFHQRYGYTF	TGTGCCAGCAGTTTATTTCACCAGAGGTATGGCTACACCTTC
.	TRBJ1-4	TRBV12-3/TRBV12-4	many	CASRKRDGGLFF	TGTGCCAGCAGAAAAAGGGACGGCGGCTTGTTTTTT
.	TRBJ1-1	TRBV6-2/TRBV6-3	.	CASSPYSTNTEAFF	TGTGCCAGCAGTCCCTATTCTACGAACACTGAAGCTTTCTTT
.	TRBJ2-3	TRBV6-2/TRBV6-3	.	CASNSGGRDTQYF	TGTGCCAGCAACAGCGGAGGGAGAGATACGCAGTATTTT
.	TRBJ2-3	TRBV7-3	few	CASSSGGGITDTQYF	TGTGCCAGCAGCTCCGGTGGGGGAATAACAGATACGCAGTATTTT
TRBD2	TRBJ2-5	TRBV10-3	few	CATSGLARETQYF	TGTGCCACCTCGGGACTAGCGAGAGAGACCCAGTACTTC
.	TRBJ2-7	TRBV27	.	CASSLSPEWGEQYF	TGTGCCAGCAGTTTATCTCCAGAGTGGGGCGAGCAGTACTTC